This T cell receptor beta chain was sequenced during a study of tumor-infiltrating lymphocytes in localized non-small cell lung cancer. About the study: Several tumor histologies, both smoking statuses, and some post-neoadjuvant chemotherapy samples were included. Notes on the study in general: No T-cell fraction difference was seen between IM1 and IM2 tumors. Technical variation could not be separated from intratumor heterogeneity here.

Data came from immunoSEQ multiplex PCR; TCRdb stores just in-frame clones and leaves some out. This sample has 12,000 to 15,000 clones; around two thirds occur once, and the top ten carry around 20%. V was clipped by 3 bases and J by 8 bases, with 13 bases between them. Germline loops: CDR1 SEHNR, CDR2 FQNEAQ (reference sequence). The CDR3 spans 14 residues. Notes on this clone: Its antigen remains unidentified.

The chain is built from TRBV7-9 and TRBJ1-4, with D unclear. The source is a human donor with non-small cell lung cancer. The sequencing input was uninvolved lung tissue not adjacent to the tumor. The CDR3 spells CASSLDWRREKLFF. In nucleotides, the CDR3 is TGTGCCAGCAGCTTGGACTGGAGGAGGGAAAAACTGTTTTTT.